The 31 T cell receptor beta chains below come from one sample, sequenced in a study of T-cell reconstitution after alpha-beta-depleted transplantation in children. As it was prepared, the TCRbeta library received unique molecular identifiers. TCRdb independently ran MiXCR on the PCR reads; one entry per CDR3 protein. Here the sample spans 350,000 to 400,000 distinct CDR3 sequences, 13% being singletons. The source material was PBMCs, sampled from the stem cell graft. The origin of the receptors is a human donor who donated a stem cell graft to a child with Fanconi anemia.

The sample holds a few counts of this clonotype. The chain links TRBV6-2 or TRBV6-3 to TRBJ2-2; 7 bases agree with TRBD2. Looked up from germline, CDR1 is MNHEY and CDR2 is SVGEGT. V lost 7 bases, J lost 9 bases, and 11 bases stayed unmatched. This CDR3 comprises 14 residues. In nucleotides, the CDR3 is TGTGCCAGCAAACAGCCGACTAGCTTCCGGGAGCTGTTTTTT. Its protein is CASKQPTSFRELFF.

This chain links TRBV5-1 with TRBJ1-2; D might be TRBD1 (5 bases). Per the germline V gene, CDR1 is SGHRS and CDR2 is YFSETQ. Trimming removed 1 base from V and 2 bases from J, with 9 bases in between. The CDR3 covers 14 residues. CDR3 region: CASSLSKGNYGYTF. The CDR3 nucleotides are TGCGCCAGCAGCTTGAGTAAGGGGAACTATGGCTACACCTTC.

This clonotype was seen a few times. The CDR3 loop is CASSLGLAGVPDTQYF. CDR3 in DNA: TGCGCCAGCAGCTTGGGACTAGCGGGGGTTCCAGATACGCAGTATTTT. This chain uses TRBV5-1 with TRBJ2-3, with 12 positions matching TRBD2. CDR1 is SGHRS, CDR2 YFSETQ, per germline. CDR3 length: 16 residues. V dropped 0 bases and J dropped 4; count of bases not matched to a gene: 3.

This clonotype was observed a handful of times. The chain links TRBV5-1 to TRBJ2-1; a possible D gene is TRBD2 (5 bases). Germline lookup yields CDR1 SGHRS and CDR2 YFSETQ. This CDR3 is built from 14 residues. With 2 bases removed from V and 6 bases from J, the gap between germline ends came to 12 bases. The CDR3 spells CASSLGADLNEQFF. DNA of the CDR3: TGCGCCAGCAGCTTAGGAGCGGACCTCAATGAGCAGTTCTTC.

This clonotype was picked up many times. This chain uses TRBV6-1 with TRBJ2-5; 9 nucleotides agree with TRBD1. The CDR3 runs 16 residues. The junction had 11 bases not matched to a gene; V was cut back by 5 bases and J by 4 bases. CDR1 is MNHNS, CDR2 SASEGT, per germline. The CDR3 nucleotides read TGTGCCAGCAGTCCCCGGGACAGGGAAAAGTTAGAGACCCAGTACTTC. It codes for CASSPRDREKLETQYF.

This clonotype has a handful of counts. The rearrangement links TRBV5-1 to TRBJ2-6, with 10 bases fitting TRBD1. V shed 4 bases and J 2 bases; nucleotides not matched to a gene: 9. The germline CDR1 and CDR2 sequences are SGHRS and YFSETQ. The CDR3 loop spans 18 amino acids. The CDR3 region has the DNA TGCGCCAGCAGCCCTGGGGGACAGGGGTTAGCTGGGGCCAACGTCCTGACTTTC. Its translation: CASSPGGQGLAGANVLTF.

Only a few counts were recorded for this clonotype. The J gene is TRBJ2-3, the V gene TRBV20-1; 11 bases map to TRBD2. The V gene's germline CDR1 is DFQATT and CDR2 SNEGSKA (reference sequence). The CDR3 is 18 residues long. V gave up 3 bases and J gave up 1 base; unmatched junction bases: 12. CDR3 bases: TGCAGTGCTAGCGGTACTAGCGGGAGCTTTCAAGGCACAGATACGCAGTATTTT. Its translation is CSASGTSGSFQGTDTQYF.

Only a few counts were recorded for this clonotype. The chain links TRBV5-1 to TRBJ1-4; TRBD1 matches at 10 bases. V was clipped by 4 bases and J by 7 bases; unmatched bases: 7. The germline CDR1 and CDR2 sequences are SGHRS and YFSETQ. The CDR3 extends over 15 amino acids. The CDR3 loop reads CASSTSGTGAEKLFF. The DNA of the CDR3 is TGCGCCAGCAGCACCTCGGGGACAGGGGCTGAAAAACTGTTTTTT.

J is TRBJ2-3 and V is TRBV11-2, with TRBD2 as a possible D gene (5 bases). Deletions cut 3 bases from V and 4 bases from J, with 11 bases between. The CDR3 has 14 residues. Germline V lookup: CDR1 SGHAT, CDR2 FQNNGV. CDR3: CASSFEGLADTQYF. The CDR3 nucleotides read TGTGCCAGCAGCTTCGAAGGACTCGCAGATACGCAGTATTTT.

This clonotype was found a few times. The chain has TRBV28 and TRBJ2-6; D perhaps matches TRBD2 (6 bases). Trimming removed 7 bases at V and 1 base at J, with 11 bases between. The CDR3 has 15 amino acids. Germline V gives CDR1 MDHEN, CDR2 SYDVKM. Written as DNA, the CDR3 is TGTGCCAGCACCCTTGGAGGGTCTGGGGCCAACGTCCTGACTTTC. Translating gives CASTLGGSGANVLTF.

This clonotype was seen many times. The chain joins TRBV29-1 to TRBJ1-1; D uncertain. This CDR3 is 13 amino acids long. V lost 4 bases and J 1 base, leaving 10 bases between the germline ends. CDR1 and CDR2 from the germline V gene are SQVTM and ANQGSEA. Here the CDR3 DNA reads TGCAGCGTTGTGGTTCAGGAGAACACTGAAGCTTTCTTT. It yields the protein CSVVVQENTEAFF.

This clonotype was seen repeatedly, ten times or more. The chain joins TRBV11-2 to TRBJ1-1; maybe TRBD1 (6 bases). V gave up 1 base and J gave up 5 bases, with 8 bases separating them. The CDR3 covers 13 residues. Germline V CDR1 and CDR2: SGHAT, FQNNGV. Here the CDR3 reads CASSLGGQTEAFF. The CDR3, as DNA: TGTGCCAGCAGCTTAGGGGGGCAGACTGAAGCTTTCTTT.

This chain links TRBV6-1 with TRBJ1-1; weak D call: TRBD1 (6 bases). Germline assignment: CDR1 MNHNS and CDR2 SASEGT. The CDR3 has 14 residues. V lost 2 bases to trimming and J lost 5 bases, with 12 bases between them. The CDR3 here is CASSERGLGTEAFF. The CDR3 nucleotides are TGTGCCAGCAGTGAAAGGGGGTTGGGGACTGAAGCTTTCTTT.

This clonotype was seen ten or more times. This chain's CDR3 is CASSEWESNTGELFF. In DNA form, the CDR3 reads TGTGCCAGCAGTGAATGGGAGTCGAACACCGGGGAGCTGTTTTTT. The V gene is TRBV25-1, the J gene TRBJ2-2; a possible D gene is TRBD2 (5 bases). The CDR3 is 15 amino acids. V was shortened by 1 base and J by 0 bases, with 6 bases between the two germline ends. The germline V gene has CDR1 MGHDK and CDR2 SYGVNS.

This clonotype was recorded many times. CDR3 sequence: CATSDSGRGNEQFF. CDR3 in DNA: TGTGCCACCAGTGATTCGGGCAGGGGGAATGAGCAGTTCTTC. J is TRBJ2-1 and V is TRBV24-1; 7 nucleotides match TRBD1. V lost 2 bases, J lost 7 bases, and 4 bases stayed unmatched. Per the germline V gene, CDR1 is KGHDR and CDR2 is SFDVKD. This CDR3 is 14 amino acids long.

This clonotype was counted at least ten times. The chain combines TRBV6-2 or TRBV6-3 with TRBJ2-2; D may be TRBD1 (5 bases). From germline, CDR1 is MNHEY and CDR2 SVGEGT. The length of the CDR3 is 18 residues. V lost 0 bases and J lost 0, with 14 bases in between. CDR3 protein: CASSYSTPGRANTGELFF. The DNA for the CDR3 is TGTGCCAGCAGTTACTCGACCCCGGGCAGGGCGAACACCGGGGAGCTGTTTTTT.

This clonotype has a handful of counts. The chain joins TRBV6-6 to TRBJ1-6; D unresolved. V was cut by 5 bases and J by 2 bases, with 4 bases left in between. Germline V gene lookup returns CDR1 MNHNY and CDR2 SVGAGI (reference sequence). The CDR3 is made up of 13 amino acids. CDR3 bases: TGTGCCAGCAGTGATACCTATAATTCACCCCTCCACTTT. Translation gives CASSDTYNSPLHF.

The chain is built from TRBV15 and TRBJ1-5, with D perhaps TRBD1 (6 bases). CDR1 is LNHNV, CDR2 YYDKDF, per germline (reference sequence). The V end was cut by 4 bases, the J end by 7 bases, with 14 bases between. The length of the CDR3 is 14 residues. DNA of the CDR3: TGTGCCACCAGCACAAGGGGGAGAGGGCAGCCCCAGCATTTT. This gives the protein CATSTRGRGQPQHF.

This clonotype was seen repeatedly, ten times or more. Here the CDR3 reads CAISGTSGDTGELFF. Here the CDR3 DNA reads TGTGCCATCAGCGGGACTAGCGGGGACACCGGGGAGCTGTTTTTT. This chain joins TRBV10-3 and TRBJ2-2; TRBD2 matches at 13 bases. Germline V gene data show CDR1 as ENHRY and CDR2 as SYGVKD. This CDR3 is built from 15 residues. The V and J ends lost 6 bases and 3 bases, in that order; junction bases with no gene match: 1.

This clonotype showed up many times. This sequence joins TRBV7-9 and TRBJ2-3, with 9 bases fitting TRBD1. This CDR3 spans 17 amino acids. The germline V gene encodes CDR1 SEHNR and CDR2 FQNEAQ (reference sequence). V trimming: 5 bases; J trimming: 2 bases; junction bases outside the gene matches: 11. The CDR3 sequence: CASSPGQGRGDTDTQYF. The CDR3 DNA reads TGTGCCAGCAGCCCTGGACAGGGGAGAGGGGACACAGATACGCAGTATTTT. Together with reference TRBV7-9 and TRBJ2-3, the CDR3 gives the full variable domain: DTGVSQNPRHKITKRGQNVTFRCDPISEHNRLYWYRQTLGQGPEFLTYFQNEAQLEKSRLLSDRFSAERPKGSFSTLEIQRTEQGDSAMYLCASSPGQGRGDTDTQYFGPGTRLTVL.

This clonotype was seen many times. CDR3 in amino acids: CASSLGQGSPLHF. For the CDR3, the DNA is TGTGCCAGCAGCCTCGGACAAGGTTCACCCCTCCACTTT. The V and J genes are TRBV7-2 and TRBJ1-6; a possible D gene is TRBD1 (5 bases). Trimming took 5 bases from V and 9 from J, leaving 11 bases between them. CDR1 and CDR2 from the germline V gene are SGHTA and FQGNSA. This CDR3 is built from 13 residues.

The chain uses TRBV4-3 and TRBJ2-1; possible D gene TRBD1, 6 bases. There are 13 residues in the CDR3. Trimming shortened V by 4 bases and J by 9 bases, and 13 bases separated the two germline ends. The germline V gene encodes CDR1 LGHNA and CDR2 YSLEER. The DNA for the CDR3 is TGCGCCAGCAGCCCGATGACAGGACCTGAGCAGTTCTTC. It encodes CASSPMTGPEQFF.

The chain uses TRBV28 and TRBJ2-2; D call uncertain. Trimming took off 2 bases at V and 9 bases at J, with 13 bases between the two ends. Germline-derived CDR1 and CDR2 are MDHEN and SYDVKM. There are 14 residues in the CDR3. CDR3 protein: CASSLRASFRELFF. The CDR3 DNA reads as TGTGCCAGCAGTTTACGTGCTTCGTTCAGGGAGCTGTTTTTT.

This clonotype was seen only a few times. The rearrangement links TRBV12-3 or TRBV12-4 to TRBJ1-5; D not resolved. Trimming took off 2 bases at V and 1 base at J, with 9 bases between the two ends. The CDR3 length is 15 residues. CDR3 in amino acids: CASSLNFGSNQPQHF. CDR3 in DNA: TGTGCCAGCAGTTTAAATTTTGGCAGCAATCAGCCCCAGCATTTT.

The genes are TRBV5-6 and TRBJ2-1; weak D call: TRBD2 (6 bases). Germline V gene data show CDR1 as SGHDT and CDR2 as YYEEEE. Trimming pared 4 bases from V and 1 base from J, leaving 12 bases between. The CDR3 is made up of 15 amino acids. CDR3 protein: CASSELGGSYNEQFF. CDR3 DNA: TGTGCCAGCAGCGAACTGGGGGGATCCTACAATGAGCAGTTCTTC.

In this sample, this clonotype turned up a few times. The chain combines TRBV14 with TRBJ2-1; 8 bases are a match to TRBD1. The CDR3 extends over 14 amino acids. With V trimmed by 6 bases and J by 7 bases, 8 bases remained unmatched. Looked up from germline, CDR1 is SGHDN and CDR2 is FVKESK. This chain's CDR3 is CASSRDRLINEQFF. CDR3 coding DNA: TGTGCCAGCAGTCGGGACAGGTTAATAAATGAGCAGTTCTTC.

The table lists this clonotype with many counts. The V gene is TRBV6-6, the J gene TRBJ2-3; D gene ambiguous. V was clipped by 4 bases and J by 3 bases, with 8 bases between them. This CDR3 is built from 13 residues. The germline V gene has CDR1 MNHNY and CDR2 SVGAGI (reference sequence). Written as DNA, the CDR3 is TGTGCCAGCAGTTCCCCAGGAACAGATACGCAGTATTTT. It yields the protein CASSSPGTDTQYF.

The chain carries TRBV6-1 and TRBJ2-7; 7 bases line up with TRBD1. Germline CDR1 reads MNHNS; CDR2 reads SASEGT. The CDR3 extends over 18 amino acids. J lost 0 bases, V lost 6 bases, and 17 bases had no gene match. The CDR3 loop reads CASRGSMKGQTSSYEQYV. The CDR3 DNA reads as TGTGCCAGCAGGGGAAGTATGAAGGGACAGACAAGCTCCTACGAGCAGTACGTC.

The chain has TRBV2 and TRBJ2-1; 7 nucleotides match TRBD2. Trimming cost V 1 base and J 9 bases; bases outside gene matches: 12. The CDR3 contains 16 residues. CDR1 and CDR2 (germline): SNHLY, FYNNEI. This chain's CDR3 is CASSEDDGGTLGEQFF. The CDR3 DNA is TGTGCCAGCAGTGAAGACGACGGGGGGACCCTCGGTGAGCAGTTCTTC.

This clonotype appeared many times. V is TRBV7-8 and J is TRBJ1-1; 8 bases are a match to TRBD1. This CDR3 contains 12 residues. V lost 4 bases to trimming and J lost 10 bases; unmatched junction nucleotides: 5. CDR1 SGHVS and CDR2 FQNEAQ come from the germline V gene. CDR3 protein: CASSYRQGRAFF. Here the CDR3 DNA reads TGTGCCAGCAGCTACCGACAGGGGCGAGCTTTCTTT.

A note on this clonotype: At one end, the junction sequence differs from germline, possibly due to a read error. V is TRBV7-8 and J is TRBJ2-2, with 7 bases lining up with TRBD1. Looked up from germline, CDR1 is SGHVS and CDR2 is FQNEAQ. The CDR3 is 14 amino acids. The CDR3 spells CASSLAGGTWELFF. In DNA form, the CDR3 reads TGTGCCAGCAGCTTAGCAGGGGGCACCTGGGAGCTGTTTTTT.